A selection of T cell receptor beta chains follows, all from one sample in a study of beta chain features in type 1 diabetes. Using immunoSEQ multiplex PCR, the repertoire was profiled, and TCRdb retains in-frame clones only, with some absent. The profile shows around 250,000 clones, roughly a quarter of them singletons. Sequencing was performed on naive CD4+ T cells from blood. All receptors derive from a woman aged 30 to 39 with type 1 diabetes. The CDR3 runs from the conserved cysteine through the conserved F or W. D genes are given only for firm matches. A row's size may be missing; if present it is once, few, many or a size class.

cdr3_aa cdr3_nt cdr3_length j_call clone_size d_call v_call
CASSGQGVILDTIYF TGTGCCAGCTCGGGACAGGGGGTTATTCTAGACACCATATATTTT 15 TRBJ1-3 few TRBD1 TRBV2
CASRHGGGMENYGYTF TGTGCCAGTAGACACGGCGGGGGAATGGAGAACTATGGCTACACCTTC 16 TRBJ1-2 - - TRBV19
CASSTAPGGSGANVLTF TGTGCCAGCAGCACTGCACCCGGAGGTTCTGGGGCCAACGTCCTGACTTTC 17 TRBJ2-6 once - TRBV7-9
CSVETGPLSEQYF TGCAGCGTTGAAACAGGGCCATTATCCGAGCAGTACTTC 13 TRBJ2-7 few - TRBV29-1
CASSLAGGRTQYF TGTGCCAGCAGTTTAGCGGGAGGTAGGACCCAGTACTTC 13 TRBJ2-5 - TRBD2 TRBV27
CASSQDWRAGELFF TGCGCCAGCAGCCAAGATTGGAGGGCCGGGGAGCTGTTTTTT 14 TRBJ2-2 - - TRBV4-1
CAWSVTGENEQYF TGTGCCTGGAGTGTAACCGGGGAAAACGAGCAGTACTTC 13 TRBJ2-7 - - TRBV30
CASSQSGAAAVRRQPQHF TGCGCCAGCAGTCAATCGGGGGCGGCCGCGGTAAGAAGGCAGCCCCAGCATTTT 18 TRBJ1-5 few - TRBV23-1
CASSISGGFETQYF TGTGCCAGTAGTATCTCTGGGGGGTTCGAGACCCAGTACTTC 14 TRBJ2-5 - - TRBV19
CASSSQGDQPQHF TGTGCCAGCAGCTCACAGGGCGATCAGCCCCAGCATTTT 13 TRBJ1-5 - - TRBV11-2
CASSEAAGIGNQPQHF TGTGCCAGCAGCGAGGCCGCAGGGATCGGCAATCAGCCCCAGCATTTT 16 TRBJ1-5 - - TRBV11-2
CASSQDRGTLTYEQYF TGTGCCAGCAGCCAAGACAGGGGGACACTTACCTACGAGCAGTACTTC 16 TRBJ2-7 - TRBD1 TRBV28
CASSQDRGVSWETQYF TGCGCCAGCAGCCAAGATCGGGGGGTTTCGTGGGAGACCCAGTACTTC 16 TRBJ2-5 - TRBD2 TRBV4-1
CASSARRAGGREQFF TGTGCCAGTAGTGCCCGCCGAGCGGGAGGGAGGGAGCAGTTCTTC 15 TRBJ2-1 few TRBD2 TRBV19
CASSLMSSYNEQFF TGCGCCAGCAGCTTGATGAGCTCCTACAATGAGCAGTTCTTC 14 TRBJ2-1 - - TRBV5-1
CASSEYIIWDRSTDTQYF TGTGCCAGCAGTGAATATATTATTTGGGACAGGTCCACAGATACGCAGTATTTT 18 TRBJ2-3 - TRBD1 TRBV25-1
CASSFAGLSGEQYF TGTGCCAGCAGCTTTGCGGGCTTGTCGGGCGAGCAGTACTTC 14 TRBJ2-7 - - TRBV5-4
CASSRGTDDHLSSYNEQFF TGTGCCAGCAGCCGAGGGACTGACGATCATCTAAGTTCCTACAATGAGCAGTTCTTC 19 TRBJ2-1 few - TRBV7-2
CASTSGTGVGETQYF TGTGCCAGTACCAGCGGGACAGGGGTGGGGGAGACCCAGTACTTC 15 TRBJ2-5 - TRBD1 TRBV5-4
CASSSGTSGSYEQYF TGTGCCAGCAGCTCCGGGACTAGCGGATCCTACGAGCAGTACTTC 15 TRBJ2-7 few TRBD2 TRBV7-3
CASSRETGPDTQYF TGTGCCAGCAGCCGAGAGACAGGGCCAGATACGCAGTATTTT 14 TRBJ2-3 - TRBD1 TRBV14
CSASRGGEQFF TGCAGTGCTAGCCGGGGTGGGGAGCAGTTCTTC 11 TRBJ2-1 - - TRBV20-1
CASSQARMVMNTEAFF TGCGCCAGCAGCCAAGCTAGGATGGTGATGAACACTGAAGCTTTCTTT 16 TRBJ1-1 few - TRBV4-1
CAWSVLAGGPGSYNEQFF TGTGCCTGGAGTGTCCTAGCGGGAGGCCCCGGCTCCTACAATGAGCAGTTCTTC 18 TRBJ2-1 - TRBD2 TRBV30
CASSIGQSRGTDTQYF TGTGCCAGCAGCATCGGACAGTCGCGGGGCACAGATACGCAGTATTTT 16 TRBJ2-3 - - TRBV9
CASSIAAGVNYGYTF TGTGCCAGTAGTATTGCGGCGGGAGTTAACTATGGCTACACCTTC 15 TRBJ1-2 - - TRBV19
CASSFPPLYEQYF TGTGCCAGCAGTTTCCCCCCGTTGTACGAGCAGTACTTC 13 TRBJ2-7 - - TRBV28
CASSTRTGSGGANVLTF TGTGCCAGCAGCACTAGGACAGGCAGTGGTGGGGCCAACGTCCTGACTTTC 17 TRBJ2-6 few TRBD1 TRBV9
CASVGTANTEAFF TGTGCCAGCGTTGGGACAGCCAACACTGAAGCTTTCTTT 13 TRBJ1-1 - TRBD1 TRBV6-5
CSVHYTSQGTEAFF TGCAGCGTCCATTATACCTCACAGGGCACTGAAGCTTTCTTT 14 TRBJ1-1 few - TRBV29-1
CAISGGSGTTYNEQFF TGTGCCATCAGTGGGGGGAGCGGGACCACCTACAATGAGCAGTTCTTC 16 TRBJ2-1 - TRBD2 TRBV10-3
CASSVSGSGITDTQYF TGTGCCAGCAGCGTAAGTGGTAGCGGGATCACAGATACGCAGTATTTT 16 TRBJ2-3 few TRBD2 TRBV9
CAWSVRTRATGELFF TGTGCCTGGAGTGTGAGGACTAGGGCCACCGGGGAGCTGTTTTTT 15 TRBJ2-2 - TRBD2 TRBV30
CASSYTGGDEKLFF TGTGCCAGCAGCTATACAGGGGGAGACGAAAAACTGTTTTTT 14 TRBJ1-4 - TRBD1 TRBV7-6
CSGNIYNEQFF TGCAGCGGTAATATCTACAATGAGCAGTTCTTC 11 TRBJ2-1 few - TRBV29-1
CASSFGVSRGAFF TGTGCCAGCAGTTTCGGGGTTTCGCGGGGAGCTTTCTTT 13 TRBJ1-1 - - TRBV28
CASSLRGAGVTDTQYF TGTGCCAGCAGTCTTCGAGGAGCGGGAGTTACAGATACGCAGTATTTT 16 TRBJ2-3 - TRBD2 TRBV7-3
CSVTSGTGYNEQFF TGCAGCGTAACTTCCGGGACAGGATACAATGAGCAGTTCTTC 14 TRBJ2-1 - TRBD1 TRBV29-1
CASSPSAGAYYNEQFF TGTGCCAGCAGCCCATCAGCGGGAGCCTACTACAATGAGCAGTTCTTC 16 TRBJ2-1 few TRBD2 TRBV2
CATSSPGQGASDEQYF TGTGCCACCAGCAGTCCGGGACAGGGGGCCAGCGACGAGCAGTACTTC 16 TRBJ2-7 - TRBD1 TRBV15
CASSQGEETQYF TGTGCCAGCTCACAGGGGGAAGAGACCCAGTACTTC 12 TRBJ2-5 few - TRBV18
CASRPHRPNEKLFF TGTGCCAGCAGACCTCACAGACCTAATGAAAAACTGTTTTTT 14 TRBJ1-4 few - TRBV28
CASMEQGWDRTEAFF TGTGCCAGTATGGAACAGGGGTGGGATCGCACTGAAGCTTTCTTT 15 TRBJ1-1 - TRBD1 TRBV19
CASTSGQGAGTQYF TGTGCCAGCACCTCGGGACAGGGGGCCGGTACGCAGTATTTT 14 TRBJ2-3 few TRBD1 TRBV5-4